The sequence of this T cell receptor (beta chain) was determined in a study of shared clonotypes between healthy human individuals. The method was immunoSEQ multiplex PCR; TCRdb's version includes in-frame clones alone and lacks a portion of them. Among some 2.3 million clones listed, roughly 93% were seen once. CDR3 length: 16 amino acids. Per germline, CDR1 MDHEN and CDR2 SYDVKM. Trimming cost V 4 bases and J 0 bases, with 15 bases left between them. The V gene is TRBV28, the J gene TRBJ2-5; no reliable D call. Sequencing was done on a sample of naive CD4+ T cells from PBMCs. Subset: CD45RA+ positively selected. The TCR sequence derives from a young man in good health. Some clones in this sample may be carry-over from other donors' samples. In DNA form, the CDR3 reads TGTGCCAGCAGTTCCCCCTCGAGGCGGCACCAAGAGACCCAGTACTTC. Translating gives CASSSPSRRHQETQYF. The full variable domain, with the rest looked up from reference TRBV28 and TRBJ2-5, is DVKVTQSSRYLVKRTGEKVFLECVQDMDHENMFWYRQDPGLGLRLIYFSYDVKMKEKGDIPEGYSVSREKKERFSLILESASTNQTSMYLCASSSPSRRHQETQYFGPGTRLLVL.